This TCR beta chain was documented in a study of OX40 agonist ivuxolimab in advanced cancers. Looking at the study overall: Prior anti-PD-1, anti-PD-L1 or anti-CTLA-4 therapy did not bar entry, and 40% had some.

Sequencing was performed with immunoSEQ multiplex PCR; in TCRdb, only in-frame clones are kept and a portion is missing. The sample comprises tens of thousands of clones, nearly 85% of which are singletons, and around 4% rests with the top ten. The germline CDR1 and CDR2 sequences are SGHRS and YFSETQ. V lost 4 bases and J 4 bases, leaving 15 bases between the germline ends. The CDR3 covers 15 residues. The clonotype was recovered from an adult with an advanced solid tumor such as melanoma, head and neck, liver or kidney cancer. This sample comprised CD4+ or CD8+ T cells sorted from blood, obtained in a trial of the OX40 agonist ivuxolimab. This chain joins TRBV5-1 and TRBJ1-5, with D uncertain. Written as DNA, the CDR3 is TGCGCCAGCAGCGTCCTCCCCGGGCCAAATCAGCCCCAGCATTTT. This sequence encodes CASSVLPGPNQPQHF. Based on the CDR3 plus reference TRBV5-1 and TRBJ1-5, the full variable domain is KAGVTQTPRYLIKTRGQQVTLSCSPISGHRSVSWYQQTPGQGLQFLFEYFSETQRNKGNFPGRFSGRQFSNSRSEMNVSTLELGDSALYLCASSVLPGPNQPQHFGDGTRLSIL.